This T cell receptor (beta chain) was captured by sequencing in a study of T cell responses to AZD1222 COVID-19 vaccine. Study-level findings and limits: Repertoires were obtained only post-peak T cell response. Clonal diversity may have been underestimated, and the donors were mostly white British, with more females than males. Two doses of AZD1222 preceded a rise in Spike-specific TCR breadth and depth. Regions 160-218 and 743-854 held dominance among vaccine-associated CD4 TCRs, which spanned spike.

For this clone: Its antigen is undetermined.

J lost 5 bases, V lost 5 bases, and 12 bases had no gene match. Germline V gene sequence: CDR1 SGHVS, CDR2 FQNEAQ. The CDR3 is 15 amino acids. TCRdb's copy holds only in-frame clones and misses some; the assay was immunoSEQ multiplex PCR. The repertoire has nearly 35,000 clones, approximately 78% of them found once; the top ten carry about 4%. The sequencing used peripheral blood, collected 28 days after the second AZD1222 dose. This rearrangement joins TRBV7-8 to TRBJ2-7; 7 nucleotides match TRBD2. The TCR originated in an adult who received the AZD1222 COVID-19 vaccine. CDR3 nucleotides: TGTGCCAGCAGCCTCCGGGACTACGGGCCTGACGAGCAGTACTTC. It specifies CASSLRDYGPDEQYF. Combining the CDR3 with reference TRBV7-8 and TRBJ2-7 gives the whole variable domain GAGVSQSPRYKVAKRGQDVALRCDPISGHVSLFWYQQALGQGPEFLTYFQNEAQLDKSGLPSDRFFAERPEGSVSTLKIQRTQQEDSAVYLCASSLRDYGPDEQYFGPGTRLTVT.